The rows below give T cell receptor beta chains drawn from one sample of a study of beta chain features in type 1 diabetes. Sequenced by immunoSEQ multiplex PCR; TCRdb stores in-frame clones only, minus some. The sample carries about 370,000 clones, roughly 16% recorded once. The sequenced sample consisted of naive CD4+ T cells from blood. The receptors were sampled from a woman aged 18-29 years in good health. Each CDR3 is given with its conserved first and last residue. D genes are given only for firm matches. The size of a clone is reported for some rows only, either as once, few or many, or as a class for expanded clones.

v_gene	d_gene	j_gene	abundance	CDR3aa	CDR3nt
TRBV27	TRBD1	TRBJ1-1	-	CASSLFAGQPNTEAFF	TGTGCCAGCAGTTTATTTGCGGGACAGCCGAACACTGAAGCTTTCTTT
TRBV5-1	TRBD1	TRBJ1-1	-	CASSSRKDRVSTEAFF	TGCGCCAGCAGCTCCAGGAAGGACAGGGTGAGCACTGAAGCTTTCTTT
TRBV14	TRBD2	TRBJ2-7	-	CASSQNSGIVYEQYF	TGTGCCAGCAGCCAGAACAGCGGGATAGTCTACGAGCAGTACTTC
TRBV7-9	TRBD1	TRBJ2-1	once	CASSTRGQAPNLDNEQFF	TGTGCCAGCAGCACCCGTGGACAGGCCCCAAACCTTGACAATGAGCAGTTCTTC
TRBV7-3	-	TRBJ2-1	-	CASSLKPRDEQFF	TGTGCCAGCAGCTTAAAACCCCGGGATGAGCAGTTCTTC
TRBV30	-	TRBJ1-5	-	CAWRVTRTHDQPQHF	TGTGCCTGGAGGGTAACCCGGACACATGATCAGCCCCAGCATTTT
TRBV29-1	TRBD1	TRBJ1-2	-	CSVAGQGASGGYTF	TGCAGCGTCGCCGGACAGGGGGCCTCTGGGGGCTACACCTTC
TRBV4-2	TRBD2	TRBJ2-1	-	CASSQEAAGVVDEQFF	TGTGCCAGCAGCCAAGAAGCAGCGGGAGTGGTTGATGAGCAGTTCTTC
TRBV7-8	TRBD1	TRBJ1-2	-	CASSKDRGPSNYGYTF	TGTGCCAGCAGCAAAGACAGGGGGCCCTCTAACTATGGCTACACCTTC
TRBV14	-	TRBJ2-5	few	CASSQEGRETQYF	TGTGCCAGCAGCCAAGAAGGGAGAGAGACCCAGTACTTC
TRBV29-1	TRBD2	TRBJ2-3	-	CSARTSGSTDTQYF	TGCAGCGCTCGGACTAGCGGGAGCACAGATACGCAGTATTTT
TRBV5-4	TRBD2	TRBJ2-1	-	CASSLAGTSVYNEQFF	TGTGCCAGCAGCTTGGCCGGGACTAGCGTCTACAATGAGCAGTTCTTC
TRBV15	-	TRBJ2-5	-	CATSRDPSETQYF	TGTGCCACCAGCAGAGATCCGTCGGAGACCCAGTACTTC
TRBV9	-	TRBJ2-3	-	CASSVHSDSYTDTQYF	TGTGCCAGCAGCGTACATTCGGACAGCTACACAGATACGCAGTATTTT
TRBV9	-	TRBJ2-7	-	CASSRDNSYEQYF	TGTGCCAGCAGCAGGGACAACTCCTACGAGCAGTACTTC
TRBV2	-	TRBJ2-1	few	CASTNPGMVNEQFF	TGTGCCAGCACAAATCCCGGTATGGTCAATGAGCAGTTCTTC
TRBV6-5	TRBD2	TRBJ2-7	-	CASSFRTSGISYEQYF	TGTGCCAGCAGTTTCCGGACTAGCGGGATAAGTTACGAGCAGTACTTC
TRBV5-4	TRBD2	TRBJ2-4	-	CASSPSGGVSSIQYF	TGTGCCAGCAGCCCTAGCGGGGGAGTATCGTCCATTCAGTACTTC